These T cell receptor beta chains were read from a single sample in a study of STAT5B mutations in CD4+ large granular lymphocyte leukemia. The method was immunoSEQ multiplex PCR; TCRdb's version includes in-frame clones alone and lacks a portion of them. The table has more than 30,000 clones, around 90% seen once; the top ten hold around 0.4%. Sequenced sample: CD4+ T cells from blood buffy coats. The receptors here all came from a human donor in good health. CDR3s include the opening cysteine and the closing phenylalanine or tryptophan. Fields, in order: V gene, D gene, clone size, J gene, CDR3 DNA, CDR3 protein. A D gene is named only where the DNA matches it firmly. Rows give clone size only sometimes, using once, few, many, or a class for an expanded clone.

v_call: TRBV11-2
d_call: NA
clone_size: NA
j_call: TRBJ1-3
cdr3_nt: TGTGCCAGCAGCTTAATGTCGGGGGCTGGAAACACCATATATTTT
cdr3_aa: CASSLMSGAGNTIYF

v_call: TRBV6-1
d_call: NA
clone_size: once
j_call: TRBJ2-2
cdr3_nt: TGTGCCAGCAGTGTTGTGAACACCGGGGAGCTGTTTTTT
cdr3_aa: CASSVVNTGELFF

v_call: TRBV18
d_call: TRBD1
clone_size: NA
j_call: TRBJ2-2
cdr3_nt: TGTGCCAGCTCACCACCGGGACAGGGGTCCGGGGAGCTGTTTTTT
cdr3_aa: CASSPPGQGSGELFF

v_call: TRBV11-2
d_call: TRBD2
clone_size: few
j_call: TRBJ2-7
cdr3_nt: TGTGCCAGCAGCTTGGGACTAGCGGGATTAGGGCAGTACTTC
cdr3_aa: CASSLGLAGLGQYF

v_call: TRBV15
d_call: NA
clone_size: NA
j_call: TRBJ2-7
cdr3_nt: TGTGCCACCAGCAGAGACCAGGGTTTGTCGTACGAGCAGTACTTC
cdr3_aa: CATSRDQGLSYEQYF

v_call: TRBV29-1
d_call: TRBD1
clone_size: NA
j_call: TRBJ2-7
cdr3_nt: TGCAGCGCATCCGGGACAGGTGGCTACGAGCAGTACTTC
cdr3_aa: CSASGTGGYEQYF

v_call: TRBV4-2
d_call: TRBD2
clone_size: NA
j_call: TRBJ2-2
cdr3_nt: TGTGCCAGCAGGGTTAGCGGGAGGGACACCGGGGAGCTGTTTTTT
cdr3_aa: CASRVSGRDTGELFF

v_call: TRBV11-2
d_call: NA
clone_size: NA
j_call: TRBJ2-3
cdr3_nt: TGTGCCAGCAGCTTTTTACCGGGCACAGATACGCAGTATTTT
cdr3_aa: CASSFLPGTDTQYF

v_call: TRBV2
d_call: NA
clone_size: NA
j_call: TRBJ1-6
cdr3_nt: TGTGCCAGCCTTATCGACGGGCTCGAGGTATCACCCCTCCACTTT
cdr3_aa: CASLIDGLEVSPLHF

v_call: TRBV25-1
d_call: TRBD2
clone_size: NA
j_call: TRBJ2-7
cdr3_nt: TGTGCCAGCAGTGTAGCGGGCGCCTACGAGCAGTACTTC
cdr3_aa: CASSVAGAYEQYF

v_call: TRBV6-1
d_call: TRBD2
clone_size: NA
j_call: TRBJ2-1
cdr3_nt: TGTGCCGGTGGACTAGCGGGAGGGATTGAGCAGTTCTTC
cdr3_aa: CAGGLAGGIEQFF

v_call: TRBV6-1
d_call: TRBD1
clone_size: NA
j_call: TRBJ2-5
cdr3_nt: TGTGCCAGCAGTGAAATTGGGAGACAGGGTTTGGCGACCCAGTACTTC
cdr3_aa: CASSEIGRQGLATQYF

v_call: TRBV27
d_call: TRBD2
clone_size: NA
j_call: TRBJ2-2
cdr3_nt: TGTGCCAGCAGTTCTAGCGGGAGGAAGCGAGGCACCGGGGAGCTGTTTTTT
cdr3_aa: CASSSSGRKRGTGELFF

v_call: TRBV5-1
d_call: NA
clone_size: NA
j_call: TRBJ2-7
cdr3_nt: TGCGCCAGCAGCCCCATACCGGGAGTCGCGTCAACAGGCGAGCAGTACTTC
cdr3_aa: CASSPIPGVASTGEQYF

v_call: TRBV4-1
d_call: TRBD1
clone_size: NA
j_call: TRBJ2-7
cdr3_nt: TGCGCCAGCAGCCAAGATGACAGGGCACCTTTCTACGAGCAGTACTTC
cdr3_aa: CASSQDDRAPFYEQYF

v_call: TRBV6-1
d_call: TRBD2
clone_size: NA
j_call: TRBJ2-7
cdr3_nt: TGTGCCAGCAGTGAGACCAGGACTAGCGGGACCCACGAGCAGTACTTC
cdr3_aa: CASSETRTSGTHEQYF

v_call: TRBV30
d_call: NA
clone_size: NA
j_call: TRBJ1-5
cdr3_nt: TGTGCCTGGAGTGTACCCGGGGTGGTACAGCCCCAGCATTTT
cdr3_aa: CAWSVPGVVQPQHF

v_call: TRBV27
d_call: TRBD2
clone_size: NA
j_call: TRBJ2-1
cdr3_nt: TGTGCCACCGAAACTAGCGGAAGCTCCTACAATGAGCAGTTCTTC
cdr3_aa: CATETSGSSYNEQFF

v_call: TRBV7-6
d_call: NA
clone_size: NA
j_call: TRBJ2-7
cdr3_nt: TGTGCCAGTAAGCTAGGGGCAGGGAATAACGACGAGCAGTACTTC
cdr3_aa: CASKLGAGNNDEQYF

v_call: TRBV19
d_call: NA
clone_size: NA
j_call: TRBJ1-5
cdr3_nt: TGTGCCAGTAAAATTCGGGGGGGCAATCAGCCCCAGCATTTT
cdr3_aa: CASKIRGGNQPQHF

v_call: TRBV9
d_call: NA
clone_size: NA
j_call: TRBJ1-1
cdr3_nt: TGTGCCAGCAGCGTAGAGATGAGCACTGAAGCTTTCTTT
cdr3_aa: CASSVEMSTEAFF

v_call: TRBV27
d_call: TRBD2
clone_size: NA
j_call: TRBJ2-2
cdr3_nt: TGTGCCAGCAGCTCCGGGACTAGCGGAACCGGGGAGCTGTTTTTT
cdr3_aa: CASSSGTSGTGELFF

v_call: TRBV5-4
d_call: NA
clone_size: NA
j_call: TRBJ1-1
cdr3_nt: TGTGCCAGCAGCGGACTGATGGGGGGGCACACTGAAGCTTTCTTT
cdr3_aa: CASSGLMGGHTEAFF

v_call: TRBV10-1
d_call: TRBD2
clone_size: NA
j_call: TRBJ2-7
cdr3_nt: TGCGCCAGCGGGGGGACTAGCGGCTACGAGCAGTACTTC
cdr3_aa: CASGGTSGYEQYF

v_call: TRBV6-1
d_call: NA
clone_size: NA
j_call: TRBJ1-3
cdr3_nt: TGTGCCAGCAGTGAAGTGGGAAACACCATATATTTT
cdr3_aa: CASSEVGNTIYF

v_call: TRBV11-2
d_call: NA
clone_size: NA
j_call: TRBJ2-7
cdr3_nt: TGTGCCAGCAGCCTTAGCGGTGAGCAGTACTTC
cdr3_aa: CASSLSGEQYF

v_call: TRBV28
d_call: NA
clone_size: NA
j_call: TRBJ1-4
cdr3_nt: TGTGCCAGCAGCCCGTCGACAGGCCTGGGGCGGGAACTGTTTTTT
cdr3_aa: CASSPSTGLGRELFF

v_call: TRBV6-6
d_call: NA
clone_size: NA
j_call: TRBJ1-5
cdr3_nt: TGTGCCAGCAGTTACTCGCAGTCTAATCAGCCCCAGCATTTT
cdr3_aa: CASSYSQSNQPQHF

v_call: TRBV7-9
d_call: TRBD1
clone_size: NA
j_call: TRBJ2-7
cdr3_nt: TGTGCCAGCAGCTTTTGGGACAGGGGCTACGAGCAGTACTTC
cdr3_aa: CASSFWDRGYEQYF

v_call: TRBV30
d_call: NA
clone_size: NA
j_call: TRBJ2-2
cdr3_nt: TGTGCCTGGAGTGTAACTGTGAACACCGGGGAGCTGTTTTTT
cdr3_aa: CAWSVTVNTGELFF

v_call: TRBV5-4
d_call: NA
clone_size: NA
j_call: TRBJ2-3
cdr3_nt: TGTGCCAGCAGCTTTGGGACAGATACGCAGTATTTT
cdr3_aa: CASSFGTDTQYF

v_call: TRBV7-3
d_call: TRBD2
clone_size: NA
j_call: TRBJ2-1
cdr3_nt: TGTGCCAGCAGCCTAACCGGGACTACCTATGAGCAGTTCTTC
cdr3_aa: CASSLTGTTYEQFF